These T cell receptor beta chains were read from a single sample in a study of blood T cell repertoires in COVID-19. Sequencing was performed with immunoSEQ multiplex PCR; in TCRdb, only in-frame clones are kept and a portion is missing. The sample holds around 230,000 clones, over 75% seen once. Sequenced input: peripheral blood. These receptors were collected from a man aged 50 to 60 with COVID-19, enrolled during active disease. The CDR3 runs from the conserved cysteine through the conserved F or W. The order of the fields is CDR3 protein, J gene, V gene.

CDR3aa: CASKKTRGGGLDTQYF
j_gene: TRBJ2-3
v_gene: TRBV25-1

CDR3aa: CASLHGELLNTEAFF
j_gene: TRBJ1-1
v_gene: TRBV7-4

CDR3aa: CASSPGTGTWETQYF
j_gene: TRBJ2-5
v_gene: TRBV18

CDR3aa: CASSWDRARGQYF
j_gene: TRBJ2-7
v_gene: TRBV6-5

CDR3aa: CASTAGGLNYGYTF
j_gene: TRBJ1-2
v_gene: TRBV6-5

CDR3aa: CASSQRTTNEKLFF
j_gene: TRBJ1-4
v_gene: TRBV6-5

CDR3aa: CASSPRRGEAFF
j_gene: TRBJ1-1
v_gene: TRBV10-2

CDR3aa: CSVETGHTYGYTF
j_gene: TRBJ1-2
v_gene: TRBV29-1

CDR3aa: CASSVFVAGFNEQFF
j_gene: TRBJ2-1
v_gene: TRBV6-4

CDR3aa: CASSYLDSTEKLFF
j_gene: TRBJ1-4
v_gene: TRBV6-6

CDR3aa: CASSLRQVLATNEKLFF
j_gene: TRBJ1-4
v_gene: TRBV5-6

CDR3aa: CAISESTGRANGYTF
j_gene: TRBJ1-2
v_gene: TRBV10-3

CDR3aa: CASRGHLGQGSPLHF
j_gene: TRBJ1-6
v_gene: TRBV2

CDR3aa: CASSVTGGNTEAFF
j_gene: TRBJ1-1
v_gene: TRBV5-4

CDR3aa: CASSLGGQSYEQYF
j_gene: TRBJ2-7
v_gene: TRBV7-9

CDR3aa: CASSDQTLQNTEAFF
j_gene: TRBJ1-1
v_gene: TRBV2

CDR3aa: CASSQGLGLSHF
j_gene: TRBJ2-7
v_gene: TRBV3-1/TRBV3-2

CDR3aa: CASLRGSGPTDTQYF
j_gene: TRBJ2-3
v_gene: TRBV6-5

CDR3aa: CASSPPSLLAAHTDTQYF
j_gene: TRBJ2-3
v_gene: TRBV18

CDR3aa: CASSPSLAGSIEQYF
j_gene: TRBJ2-7
v_gene: TRBV27

CDR3aa: CASSDSGLARYEQYF
j_gene: TRBJ2-7
v_gene: TRBV19

CDR3aa: CASSESRGGPYNEQFF
j_gene: TRBJ2-1
v_gene: TRBV10-2

CDR3aa: CASSLAVEQPQHF
j_gene: TRBJ1-5
v_gene: TRBV11-2

CDR3aa: CASSTTGGWSPLHF
j_gene: TRBJ1-6
v_gene: TRBV3-1/TRBV3-2

CDR3aa: CASSPENYGYTF
j_gene: TRBJ1-2
v_gene: TRBV2

CDR3aa: CASSRGGRAPTYEQYF
j_gene: TRBJ2-7
v_gene: TRBV14

CDR3aa: CSATEVIGSTEAFF
j_gene: TRBJ1-1
v_gene: TRBV20-1

CDR3aa: CASSITNTGELFF
j_gene: TRBJ2-2
v_gene: TRBV9

CDR3aa: CASSSRDRGGEQYF
j_gene: TRBJ2-7
v_gene: TRBV7-9

CDR3aa: CASSPGQGADYGYTF
j_gene: TRBJ1-2
v_gene: TRBV18

CDR3aa: CATSETGQANYGYTF
j_gene: TRBJ1-2
v_gene: TRBV24-1

CDR3aa: CASSLGQSQPQHF
j_gene: TRBJ1-5
v_gene: TRBV7-2

CDR3aa: CASSQEHYNEQFF
j_gene: TRBJ2-1
v_gene: TRBV14

CDR3aa: CASSSAGQGFFYEQYF
j_gene: TRBJ2-7
v_gene: TRBV5-6

CDR3aa: CASSPSGTRQETQYF
j_gene: TRBJ2-5
v_gene: TRBV7-2

CDR3aa: CASRPWTGSNQPQHF
j_gene: TRBJ1-5
v_gene: TRBV6-5

CDR3aa: CASSLLTRGNEQFF
j_gene: TRBJ2-1
v_gene: TRBV11-2

CDR3aa: CASSLSAQMDRFPQYF
j_gene: TRBJ2-7
v_gene: TRBV28

CDR3aa: CASSILGEGSTEAFF
j_gene: TRBJ1-1
v_gene: TRBV19

CDR3aa: CSASGQGAPKNIQYF
j_gene: TRBJ2-4
v_gene: TRBV20-1

CDR3aa: CASFRPGGKNTEAFF
j_gene: TRBJ1-1
v_gene: TRBV11-3

CDR3aa: CASSPRLGTSYEQYF
j_gene: TRBJ2-7
v_gene: TRBV27

CDR3aa: CASSLSGSTTNYGYTF
j_gene: TRBJ1-2
v_gene: TRBV27

CDR3aa: CASSLGPSGSYEQYF
j_gene: TRBJ2-7
v_gene: TRBV5-6

CDR3aa: CASSPGLEKLFF
j_gene: TRBJ1-4
v_gene: TRBV18

CDR3aa: CASSFGGGIQETQYF
j_gene: TRBJ2-5
v_gene: TRBV5-1

CDR3aa: CASSLDRVETQYF
j_gene: TRBJ2-5
v_gene: TRBV7-8

CDR3aa: CASSVGIMGASQETQYF
j_gene: TRBJ2-5
v_gene: TRBV9

CDR3aa: CASSPPGVGRITEAFF
j_gene: TRBJ1-1
v_gene: TRBV18

CDR3aa: CASSPVDRGNYGYTF
j_gene: TRBJ1-2
v_gene: TRBV18

CDR3aa: CASSLGDRPPGELFF
j_gene: TRBJ2-2
v_gene: TRBV5-4

CDR3aa: CASSFGLDSYNEQFF
j_gene: TRBJ2-1
v_gene: TRBV5-8

CDR3aa: CASSQDVLLKNIQYF
j_gene: TRBJ2-4
v_gene: TRBV4-1

CDR3aa: CASSVINEQFF
j_gene: TRBJ2-1
v_gene: TRBV12-3/TRBV12-4

CDR3aa: CASKSPGIPYEQYF
j_gene: TRBJ2-7
v_gene: TRBV25-1

CDR3aa: CASSESPGAHTEAFF
j_gene: TRBJ1-1
v_gene: TRBV10-2